The present entry profiles one T cell receptor (beta chain) with its context. The data derive from a study of blood T cell repertoires in COVID-19. The CDR3 runs 15 residues. The trim removed 5 bases at V and 2 bases at J, leaving 1 base unmatched. Germline lookup yields CDR1 MNHEY and CDR2 SMNVEV (reference sequence). Measured with immunoSEQ multiplex PCR; TCRdb has only the in-frame clones, and not every one. Of about 50,000 clones listed, 86% are singletons. The clonotype was recovered from a man older than 75 with active COVID-19. Specimen: peripheral blood. This chain uses TRBV27 with TRBJ2-4; 12 positions agree with TRBD2. The CDR3 DNA reads TGTGCCAGCAGTCTAGCGGGAGGGACCAAAAACATTCAGTACTTC. Translating it yields CASSLAGGTKNIQYF.